This T cell receptor beta chain was documented in a study of metastatic and nonmetastatic thyroid tumors. At the level of the study: Repertoire comparison spanned blood and tumor or nodule tissue of malignant and benign thyroid patients.

Points from the study as a whole: According to reports, the diversity of TCR beta was significantly higher in malignant thyroid tumors than in benign nodules, and this held in both blood and tumor samples.

Per the original methods: The study took CDR3 differences across clinicopathological groups and made a distant-metastasis classifier for papillary thyroid cancer from them. TCRdb re-called clones via MiXCR from the PCR reads. None of the V and J calls come from the authors' own analysis; TCRdb made them. The sample lists around 53,000 clones, roughly a sixth seen once, with around 3% in the top ten. Each patient went into thyroid surgery without having received any treatment. In its sample, this clone was seen a few times. The antigen is unknown. Germline CDR1 is MDHEN and CDR2 is SYDVKM. V was pared by 8 bases and J by 0 bases, with 13 bases of the junction left unmatched. CDR3 size: 16 residues.

The receptor comes from a female donor with papillary thyroid cancer or a benign thyroid nodule (not recorded which). Some clones in this sample may be carry-over from other donors' samples. The sample was blood. The V gene is TRBV28, the J gene TRBJ2-7, with 7 bases lining up with TRBD1. The CDR3 sequence is CASRHPLTGSSYEQYF. DNA of the CDR3: TGTGCCAGCCGACACCCCTTGACAGGGAGCTCCTACGAGCAGTACTTC.